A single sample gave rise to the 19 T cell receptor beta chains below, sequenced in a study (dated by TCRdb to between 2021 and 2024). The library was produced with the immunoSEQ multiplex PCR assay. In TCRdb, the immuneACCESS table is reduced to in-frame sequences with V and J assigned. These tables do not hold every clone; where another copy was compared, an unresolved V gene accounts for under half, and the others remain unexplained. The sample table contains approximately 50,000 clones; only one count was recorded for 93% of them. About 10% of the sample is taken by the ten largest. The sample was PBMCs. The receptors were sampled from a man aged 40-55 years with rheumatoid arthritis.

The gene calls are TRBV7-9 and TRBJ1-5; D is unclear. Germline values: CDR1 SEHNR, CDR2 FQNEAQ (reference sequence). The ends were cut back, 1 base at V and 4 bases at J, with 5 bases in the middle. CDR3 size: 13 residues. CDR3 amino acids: CASSLDRNQPQHF. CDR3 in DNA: TGTGCCAGCAGCTTAGATAGAAATCAGCCCCAGCATTTT.

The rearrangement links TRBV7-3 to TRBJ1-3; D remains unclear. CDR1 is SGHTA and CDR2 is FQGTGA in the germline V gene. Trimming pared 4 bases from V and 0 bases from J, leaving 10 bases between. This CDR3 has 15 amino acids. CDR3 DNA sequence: TGTGCCAGCAGCTCCACGGCTTACTCTGGAAACACCATATATTTT. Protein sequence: CASSSTAYSGNTIYF.

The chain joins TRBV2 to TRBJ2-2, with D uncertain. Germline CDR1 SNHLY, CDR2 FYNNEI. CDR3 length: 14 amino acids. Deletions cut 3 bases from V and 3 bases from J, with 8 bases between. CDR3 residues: CASSEKWDTGELFF. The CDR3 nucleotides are TGTGCCAGCAGTGAGAAGTGGGACACCGGGGAGCTGTTTTTT.

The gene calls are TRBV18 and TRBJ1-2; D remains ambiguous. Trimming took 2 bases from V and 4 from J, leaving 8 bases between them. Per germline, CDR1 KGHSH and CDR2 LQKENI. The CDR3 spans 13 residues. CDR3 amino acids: CASSPNLIYGYTF. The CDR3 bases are TGTGCCAGCTCACCAAACCTCATCTATGGCTACACCTTC.

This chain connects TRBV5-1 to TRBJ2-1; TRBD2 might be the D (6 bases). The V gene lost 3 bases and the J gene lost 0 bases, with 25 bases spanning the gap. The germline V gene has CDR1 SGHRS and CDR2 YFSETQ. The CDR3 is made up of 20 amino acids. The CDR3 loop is CASSSPATSSVHLSYNEQFF. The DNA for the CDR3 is TGCGCCAGCAGCTCGCCCGCCACATCTAGCGTACACCTCTCCTACAATGAGCAGTTCTTC.

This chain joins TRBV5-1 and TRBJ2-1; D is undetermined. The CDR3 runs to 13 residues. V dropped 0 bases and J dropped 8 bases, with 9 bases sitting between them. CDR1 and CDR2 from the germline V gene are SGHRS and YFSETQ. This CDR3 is CASSLEPSHEQFF. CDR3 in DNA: TGCGCCAGCAGCTTGGAACCTAGTCATGAGCAGTTCTTC.

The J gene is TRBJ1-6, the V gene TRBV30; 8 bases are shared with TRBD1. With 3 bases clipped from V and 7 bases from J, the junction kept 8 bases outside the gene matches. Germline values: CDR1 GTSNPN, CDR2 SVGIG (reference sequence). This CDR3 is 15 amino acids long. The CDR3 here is CAWRPGGTGNSPLHF. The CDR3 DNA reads TGTGCCTGGAGGCCCGGGGGGACAGGAAATTCACCCCTCCACTTT. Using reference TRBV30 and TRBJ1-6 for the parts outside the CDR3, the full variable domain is SQTIHQWPATLVQPVGSPLSLECTVEGTSNPNLYWYRQAAGRGLQLLFYSVGIGQISSEVPQNLSASRPQDRQFILSSKKLLLSDSGFYLCAWRPGGTGNSPLHFGNGTRLTVT.

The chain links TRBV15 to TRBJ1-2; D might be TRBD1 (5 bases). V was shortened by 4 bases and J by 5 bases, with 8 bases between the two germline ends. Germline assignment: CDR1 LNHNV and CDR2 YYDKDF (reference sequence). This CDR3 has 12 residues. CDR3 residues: CATSTDSYGYTF. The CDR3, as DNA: TGTGCCACCAGCACCGACAGTTATGGCTACACCTTC.

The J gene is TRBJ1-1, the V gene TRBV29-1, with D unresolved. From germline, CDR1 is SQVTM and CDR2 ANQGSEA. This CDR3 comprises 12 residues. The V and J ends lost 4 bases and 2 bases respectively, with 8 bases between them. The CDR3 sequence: CSVGEGNTEAFF. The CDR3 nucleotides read TGCAGCGTTGGGGAAGGAAACACTGAAGCTTTCTTT.

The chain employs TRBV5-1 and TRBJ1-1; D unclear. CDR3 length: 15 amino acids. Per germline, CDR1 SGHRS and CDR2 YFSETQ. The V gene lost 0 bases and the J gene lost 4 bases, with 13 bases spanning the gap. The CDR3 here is CASSLAGSAGTEAFF. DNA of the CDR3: TGCGCCAGCAGCTTGGCTGGATCAGCGGGCACTGAAGCTTTCTTT.

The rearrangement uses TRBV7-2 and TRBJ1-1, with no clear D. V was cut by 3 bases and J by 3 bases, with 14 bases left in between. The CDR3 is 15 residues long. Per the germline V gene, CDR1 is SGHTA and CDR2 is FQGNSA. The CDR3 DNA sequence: TGTGCCAGCAGCTTCTACGTGGCGTCGGACACTGAAGCTTTCTTT. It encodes CASSFYVASDTEAFF. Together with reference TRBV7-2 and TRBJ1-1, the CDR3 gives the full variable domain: GAGVSQSPSNKVTEKGKDVELRCDPISGHTALYWYRQSLGQGLEFLIYFQGNSAPDKSGLPSDRFSAERTGGSVSTLTIQRTQQEDSAVYLCASSFYVASDTEAFFGQGTRLTVV.

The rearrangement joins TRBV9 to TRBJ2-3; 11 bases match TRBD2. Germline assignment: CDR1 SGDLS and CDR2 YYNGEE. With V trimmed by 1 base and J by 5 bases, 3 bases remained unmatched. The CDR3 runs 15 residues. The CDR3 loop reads CASSVRLAGRDTQYF. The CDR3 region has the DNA TGTGCCAGCAGCGTAAGACTAGCGGGGCGAGATACGCAGTATTTT.

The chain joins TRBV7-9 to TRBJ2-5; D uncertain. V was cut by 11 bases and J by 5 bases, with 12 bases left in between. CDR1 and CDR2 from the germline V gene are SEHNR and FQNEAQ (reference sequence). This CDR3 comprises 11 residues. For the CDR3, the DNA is TGTGCCGCGAGACCTGGGGAGACCCAGTACTTC. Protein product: CAARPGETQYF.

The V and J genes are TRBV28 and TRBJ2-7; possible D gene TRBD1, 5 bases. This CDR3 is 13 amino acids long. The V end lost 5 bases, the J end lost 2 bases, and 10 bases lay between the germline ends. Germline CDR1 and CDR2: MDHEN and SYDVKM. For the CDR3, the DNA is TGTGCCAGCAGTGCTAGGACACCCTACGAGCAGTACTTC. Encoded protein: CASSARTPYEQYF.

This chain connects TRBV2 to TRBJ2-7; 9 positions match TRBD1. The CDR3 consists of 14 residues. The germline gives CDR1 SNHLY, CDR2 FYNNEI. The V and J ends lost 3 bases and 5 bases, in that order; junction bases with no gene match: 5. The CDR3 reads CASSEGQGGDEQYF. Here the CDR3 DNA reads TGTGCCAGCAGTGAGGGACAGGGAGGCGACGAGCAGTACTTC. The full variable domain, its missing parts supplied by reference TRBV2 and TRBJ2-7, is EPEVTQTPSHQVTQMGQEVILRCVPISNHLYFYWYRQILGQKVEFLVSFYNNEISEKSEIFDDQFSVERPDGSNFTLKIRSTKLEDSAMYFCASSEGQGGDEQYFGPGTRLTVT.

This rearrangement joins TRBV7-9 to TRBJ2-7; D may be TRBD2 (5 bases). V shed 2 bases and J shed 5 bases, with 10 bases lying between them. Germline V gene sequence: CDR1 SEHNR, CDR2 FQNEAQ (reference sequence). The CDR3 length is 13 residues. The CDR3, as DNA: TGTGCCAGCAGCTTATCCCCCGGGGACGAGCAGTACTTC. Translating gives CASSLSPGDEQYF.

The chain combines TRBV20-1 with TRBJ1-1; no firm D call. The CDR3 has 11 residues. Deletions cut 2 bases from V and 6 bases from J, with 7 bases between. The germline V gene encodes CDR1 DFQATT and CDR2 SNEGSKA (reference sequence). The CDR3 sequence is CSARTPPEAFF. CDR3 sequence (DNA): TGCAGTGCTAGAACTCCCCCTGAAGCTTTCTTT.

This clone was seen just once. CDR3 DNA sequence: TGTGCCAGCAGCCCACTACAGGGGGCTCGGGCTGAAGCTTTCTTT. It encodes CASSPLQGARAEAFF. The chain couples TRBV9 to TRBJ1-1, with 9 nucleotides matching TRBD1. The junction had 10 bases not matched to a gene; V was cut back by 4 bases and J by 6 bases. CDR1 is SGDLS and CDR2 is YYNGEE in the germline V gene. The CDR3 length is 15 residues.

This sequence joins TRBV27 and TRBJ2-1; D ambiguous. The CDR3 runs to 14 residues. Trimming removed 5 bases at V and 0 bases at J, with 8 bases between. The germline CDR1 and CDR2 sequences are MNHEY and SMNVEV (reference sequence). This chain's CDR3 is CASSPFSSYNEQFF. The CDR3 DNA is TGTGCCAGCAGTCCATTCAGCTCCTACAATGAGCAGTTCTTC.